The 31 T cell receptor beta chains below come from one sample, sequenced in a study of OX40 agonist ivuxolimab in advanced cancers. Method: immunoSEQ multiplex PCR; TCRdb's copy keeps in-frame clones and lacks some. There are about 68,000 clones in the sample; nearly 85% occur only once, and about a tenth lies in the top ten. Material: CD4+ or CD8+ T cells sorted from blood, obtained in a trial of the OX40 agonist ivuxolimab. The receptor source for this set is an adult with an advanced solid tumor such as melanoma, head and neck, liver or kidney cancer.

The chain uses TRBV18 and TRBJ1-1, with no clear D. CDR1 is KGHSH, CDR2 LQKENI, per germline. This CDR3 region has 15 residues. V dropped 0 bases and J dropped 1 base, with 9 bases sitting between them. For the CDR3, the DNA is TGTGCCAGCTCACCACCGGCTTCAGAGAACACTGAAGCTTTCTTT. This gives the protein CASSPPASENTEAFF.

This rearrangement joins TRBV28 to TRBJ1-5, with TRBD1 identical over 7 bases. Germline trimming cut 5 bases from V and 7 bases from J; bases unmatched to any gene: 8. This CDR3 comprises 14 residues. Germline V gives CDR1 MDHEN, CDR2 SYDVKM. In DNA form, the CDR3 reads TGTGCCAGCAGTCCCGGGACAGAGGACCAGCCCCAGCATTTT. Protein product: CASSPGTEDQPQHF.

The rearrangement uses TRBV19 and TRBJ2-3; D unclear. The CDR3 is 15 amino acids. V lost 3 bases and J lost 0, with 10 bases in between. Per germline, CDR1 LNHDA and CDR2 SQIVND (reference sequence). The CDR3 sequence: CASSIGLTSTDTQYF. For the CDR3, the DNA is TGTGCCAGTAGTATTGGCCTGACTAGCACAGATACGCAGTATTTT.

This clone was found once. V usage is TRBV6-1 and J usage is TRBJ1-6; the match to TRBD1 covers 11 bases. CDR3 length: 17 residues. V was pared by 1 base and J by 6 bases, with 5 bases of the junction left unmatched. The germline CDR1 and CDR2 sequences are MNHNS and SASEGT. This CDR3 reads CASSEVGQGAFNSPLHF. The CDR3 coding sequence is TGTGCCAGCAGTGAAGTAGGACAGGGGGCCTTTAATTCACCCCTCCACTTT.

The chain has TRBV5-1 and TRBJ2-1, with 7 bases matching TRBD2. Germline-derived CDR1 and CDR2 are SGHRS and YFSETQ. The V and J ends lost 5 bases and 8 bases, in that order; junction bases with no gene match: 7. The CDR3 consists of 13 residues. The CDR3 DNA sequence: TGCGCCAGCAGTACGGGGGGTCGGTATGAGCAGTTCTTC. Its translation: CASSTGGRYEQFF.

The rearrangement uses TRBV19 and TRBJ2-6, with 9 nucleotides matching TRBD1. Germline CDR1 reads LNHDA; CDR2 reads SQIVND (reference sequence). With V trimmed by 3 bases and J by 4 bases, 7 bases remained unmatched. CDR3 length: 17 residues. CDR3 residues: CASSIWTGVSGANVLTF. The CDR3 DNA reads as TGTGCCAGTAGTATTTGGACAGGGGTGTCCGGGGCCAACGTCCTGACTTTC.

The chain joins TRBV14 to TRBJ2-5; D unresolved. V lost 0 bases and J lost 1, with 18 bases in between. This CDR3 is built from 18 residues. In germline, CDR1 is SGHDN, CDR2 FVKESK. The CDR3 coding sequence is TGTGCCAGCAGCCAAGATCCCCCAAACTATCGGACCCAAGAGACCCAGTACTTC. Protein sequence: CASSQDPPNYRTQETQYF.

The J gene is TRBJ2-7, the V gene TRBV10-3, with a possible D match to TRBD1 (6 bases). Germline V gene sequence: CDR1 ENHRY, CDR2 SYGVKD. CDR3 length: 17 residues. V was pared by 2 bases and J by 0 bases, with 17 bases between. CDR3 DNA sequence: TGTGCCATCAGTGAGCCCAGGGGTCTAACCGGCTCCTACGAGCAGTACTTC. This encodes CAISEPRGLTGSYEQYF.

The chain's CDR3 is CASSLAGRDSNQPQHF. The CDR3, as DNA: TGTGCCAGCAGCTTGGCTGGGCGGGATAGCAATCAGCCCCAGCATTTT. This rearrangement joins TRBV5-8 to TRBJ1-5; D uncertain. The CDR3 totals 16 residues. The V gene's germline CDR1 is SGHTS and CDR2 YDEGEE. Deletions cut 0 bases from V and 0 bases from J, with 10 bases between.

This chain links TRBV4-3 with TRBJ2-3; TRBD2 matches at 7 bases. The J segment lost 2 bases and the V segment lost 0 bases, leaving 8 bases of the junction unmatched. Germline V gene data show CDR1 as LGHNA and CDR2 as YSLEER. The CDR3 runs to 17 residues. CDR3 sequence (DNA): TGCGCCAGCAGCCAAGATGCGACTAGCCGAGACACAGATACGCAGTATTTT. It is translated as CASSQDATSRDTDTQYF.

The V gene is TRBV5-1, the J gene TRBJ1-1, with a weak D call TRBD1 (6 bases). V was shortened by 7 bases and J by 4 bases, with 17 bases between the two germline ends. The CDR3 totals 14 residues. CDR1 is SGHRS, CDR2 YFSETQ, per germline. CDR3 loop: CASALQGGSTEAFF. DNA for the CDR3: TGCGCCAGCGCTTTACAGGGTGGTAGCACTGAAGCTTTCTTT.

This clone appeared a single time. V usage is TRBV5-8 and J usage is TRBJ1-5; D is possibly TRBD1 (6 bases). This CDR3 has 15 amino acids. The V gene lost 1 base and the J gene lost 5 bases, with 13 bases spanning the gap. Germline loops: CDR1 SGHTS, CDR2 YDEGEE. The CDR3 DNA reads TGTGCCAGCAGCTTGAGGGGCCGGACAGATCAGCCCCAGCATTTT. Amino acids: CASSLRGRTDQPQHF. Full variable domain (remainder filled in from reference TRBV5-8 and TRBJ1-5): EAGVTQSPTHLIKTRGQQATLRCSPISGHTSVYWYQQALGLGLQFLLWYDEGEERNRGNFPPRFSGRQFPNYSSELNVNALELEDSALYLCASSLRGRTDQPQHFGDGTRLSIL.

The gene calls are TRBV10-3 and TRBJ2-2, with TRBD1 matching over 8 bases. This CDR3 spans 17 amino acids. V trimming: 6 bases; J trimming: 3 bases; junction bases outside the gene matches: 12. Germline V gene lookup returns CDR1 ENHRY and CDR2 SYGVKD. CDR3 sequence (DNA): TGTGCCATCAGCGAAGATCCCGGGACAGGACACACCGGGGAGCTGTTTTTT. Residues: CAISEDPGTGHTGELFF.

This clone appeared a single time. This chain joins TRBV5-1 and TRBJ2-1; D may be TRBD1 (5 bases). The germline V and J ends were trimmed by 2 bases and 2 bases, with 8 bases remaining between them. In germline, CDR1 is SGHRS, CDR2 YFSETQ. This CDR3 region has 14 residues. The CDR3 here is CASSLQDTYNEQFF. The CDR3 bases are TGCGCCAGCAGCTTACAGGACACCTACAATGAGCAGTTCTTC.

V is TRBV18 and J is TRBJ2-2; 8 nucleotides line up with TRBD2. This CDR3 is built from 18 residues. Looked up from germline, CDR1 is KGHSH and CDR2 is LQKENI. The V gene end was trimmed by 8 bases and the J gene end by 2 bases; junction bases not matched to a gene: 16. The CDR3 spells CASQQYSAGGGNTGELFF. CDR3 nucleotide sequence: TGTGCCAGCCAACAATATTCGGCGGGGGGCGGAAACACCGGGGAGCTGTTTTTT.

V usage is TRBV28 and J usage is TRBJ2-1; TRBD2 agrees at 8 bases. The CDR3 runs to 18 residues. Germline V gene lookup returns CDR1 MDHEN and CDR2 SYDVKM. V was clipped by 5 bases and J by 0 bases; unmatched bases: 12. In DNA, the CDR3 is TGTGCCAGCAGTCCAGAAACCAGCGGGGGAGGCTCCTACAATGAGCAGTTCTTC. Translated: CASSPETSGGGSYNEQFF.

The J gene is TRBJ1-3, the V gene TRBV6-1; no clear D. Germline V lookup: CDR1 MNHNS, CDR2 SASEGT. The V end lost 2 bases, the J end lost 4 bases, and 9 bases lay between the germline ends. The CDR3 runs 14 residues. The CDR3 protein is CASSEKGFGNTIYF. For the CDR3, the DNA is TGTGCCAGCAGTGAAAAAGGGTTCGGAAACACCATATATTTT.

The CDR3 protein is CASSLDRPNTGELFF. The CDR3 DNA sequence: TGCGCCAGCAGCTTGGACAGGCCGAACACCGGGGAGCTGTTTTTT. The chain couples TRBV5-1 to TRBJ2-2; a weak D match, TRBD1 (5 bases). In germline, CDR1 is SGHRS, CDR2 YFSETQ. With 0 bases removed from V and 0 bases from J, the gap between germline ends came to 6 bases. The CDR3 consists of 15 residues.

This rearrangement joins TRBV7-8 to TRBJ1-2, with TRBD1 matching 8 bases. The V gene end was trimmed by 5 bases and the J gene end by 4 bases; junction bases not matched to a gene: 18. This CDR3 spans 18 amino acids. Per the germline V gene, CDR1 is SGHVS and CDR2 is FQNEAQ. CDR3 region: CASSPTPLTGVSGYGYTF. The CDR3 DNA is TGTGCCAGCAGCCCAACCCCATTGACAGGGGTTTCAGGCTATGGCTACACCTTC.

The chain joins TRBV6-1 to TRBJ2-2; 7 nucleotides match TRBD2. CDR3 size: 15 residues. The trim removed 4 bases at V and 0 bases at J, leaving 2 bases unmatched. CDR1 is MNHNS, CDR2 SASEGT, per germline. CDR3 protein: CASSASGANTGELFF. DNA of the CDR3: TGTGCCAGCAGTGCAAGCGGGGCGAACACCGGGGAGCTGTTTTTT.

As for this clone: Other DNA sequences in the sample encode the same CDR3. The chain employs TRBV9 and TRBJ2-3; unclear D gene. The CDR3 length is 13 residues. CDR1 is SGDLS, CDR2 YYNGEE, per germline. The V gene lost 2 bases and the J gene lost 3 bases, with 7 bases spanning the gap. The CDR3 sequence: CASSVLETDTQYF. In DNA form, the CDR3 reads TGTGCCAGCAGCGTCCTAGAAACAGATACGCAGTATTTT.

CDR3 nucleotide sequence: TGTGCCAGCAGCAAATGGACTAGCGGAAGTTACAATGAGCAGTTCTTC. Translating it yields CASSKWTSGSYNEQFF. V usage is TRBV7-2 and J usage is TRBJ2-1; 10 bases line up with TRBD2. Per germline, CDR1 SGHTA and CDR2 FQGNSA. CDR3 size: 16 residues. The ends lost 5 bases at V and 4 bases at J; junction bases unmatched: 8.

V gene TRBV6-4 combines with J gene TRBJ1-2; TRBD1 might be the D (5 bases). From germline, CDR1 is MRHNA and CDR2 SNTAGT. The CDR3 is made up of 17 amino acids. Trimming took off 5 bases at V and 0 bases at J, with 19 bases between the two ends. CDR3 region: CASSRSKRDRANYGYTF. CDR3 bases: TGTGCCAGCAGTCGGAGTAAACGGGACCGAGCTAACTATGGCTACACCTTC.

This sequence joins TRBV5-6 and TRBJ2-7; weak D call: TRBD2 (6 bases). The V gene lost 4 bases and the J gene lost 4 bases, with 15 bases spanning the gap. This CDR3 is 14 amino acids long. Germline V gene lookup returns CDR1 SGHDT and CDR2 YYEEEE. CDR3 in amino acids: CASSQGLLLYEQYF. The CDR3, as DNA: TGTGCCAGCAGCCAGGGACTCCTACTGTACGAGCAGTACTTC.

V gene TRBV2 combines with J gene TRBJ2-3, with D perhaps given as TRBD1 or TRBD2 (6 bases each). Germline CDR1 is SNHLY and CDR2 is FYNNEI. The CDR3 extends over 15 amino acids. Trimming stripped 5 bases from V and 4 bases from J, with 16 bases between. CDR3 DNA: TGTGCCAGCAGTCTTAGCGGATGGGGGCCAGATACGCAGTATTTT. Translating gives CASSLSGWGPDTQYF.

The DNA of the CDR3 is TGCGCCAGCATTGTGAGTGGAGACACTGAAGCTTTCTTT. It translates to CASIVSGDTEAFF. V usage is TRBV10-2 and J usage is TRBJ1-1, with D unclear. The germline V and J ends were trimmed by 7 bases and 3 bases, with 12 bases remaining between them. Germline CDR1 WSHSY, CDR2 SAAADI. CDR3 size: 13 residues.

The chain couples TRBV5-6 to TRBJ2-2, with 13 positions matching TRBD2. Germline lookup yields CDR1 SGHDT and CDR2 YYEEEE. The CDR3 extends over 18 amino acids. Trimming cost V 2 bases and J 5 bases; bases outside gene matches: 9. In nucleotides, the CDR3 is TGTGCCAGCAGCTTACCTGGACTAGCGGGAGTACAGACCGGGGAGCTGTTTTTT. Encoded protein: CASSLPGLAGVQTGELFF.

CDR3 sequence: CASSQRTGGEGGTQYF. The DNA of the CDR3 is TGCGCCAGCAGCCAAAGGACAGGGGGCGAAGGAGGTACGCAGTATTTT. The genes are TRBV4-1 and TRBJ2-3; TRBD1 matches at 11 bases. There are 16 residues in the CDR3. Trimming took 2 bases from V and 8 from J; bases not matched to a gene: 9. From germline, CDR1 is MGHRA and CDR2 YSYEKL.

The rearrangement links TRBV5-6 to TRBJ1-2, with 8 bases matching TRBD1. There are 14 residues in the CDR3. CDR1 is SGHDT and CDR2 is YYEEEE in the germline V gene. With 1 base clipped from V and 5 bases from J, the junction kept 4 bases outside the gene matches. The CDR3 sequence is CASSLYGQGYGYTF. The CDR3, as DNA: TGTGCCAGCAGCTTGTATGGACAGGGTTATGGCTACACCTTC.

The rearrangement joins TRBV5-1 to TRBJ2-2, with D uncertain. This CDR3 contains 15 residues. In germline, CDR1 is SGHRS, CDR2 YFSETQ. Trimming removed 0 bases at V and 4 bases at J, with 10 bases between. This chain's CDR3 is CASSLETPATGELFF. For the CDR3, the DNA is TGCGCCAGCAGCTTGGAGACCCCGGCCACCGGGGAGCTGTTTTTT.

This chain links TRBV6-1 with TRBJ1-4; weak D call: TRBD1 (6 bases). The CDR3 runs 17 residues. The V gene lost 4 bases and the J gene lost 0 bases, with 15 bases spanning the gap. Per the germline V gene, CDR1 is MNHNS and CDR2 is SASEGT. The CDR3 here is CASSVGQSIATNEKLFF. CDR3 DNA sequence: TGTGCCAGCAGTGTTGGACAGTCGATTGCAACTAATGAAAAACTGTTTTTT.